A selection of T cell receptor beta chains follows, all from one sample in a study of blood T cell repertoires in COVID-19. The method was immunoSEQ multiplex PCR; TCRdb's version includes in-frame clones alone and lacks a portion of them. The sample holds some 300,000 clones, approximately 90% seen once. The sequencing input was PBMCs or T cells enriched from blood (not recorded which). The source is a woman aged 55-75 years in a cohort exposed to, infected with or recovered from COVID-19 (not recorded which). CDR3s include the opening cysteine and the closing phenylalanine or tryptophan. A D gene is named only where the DNA matches it firmly. Clone size is not always given. Where it is, it says once, few, many or a class for expanded clones.

D gene,CDR3 length,J gene,clone size,V gene,CDR3 protein,CDR3 DNA
TRBD1,14,TRBJ2-5,few,TRBV7-3,CASSSGQGPETQYF,TGTGCCAGCAGCTCCGGACAGGGCCCAGAGACCCAGTACTTC
TRBD1,14,TRBJ1-2,-,TRBV5-1,CASSRDRADYGYTF,TGCGCCAGCAGCAGGGACAGGGCGGACTATGGCTACACCTTC
-,18,TRBJ1-4,-,TRBV18,CASSPRIKGGGTNEKLFF,TGTGCCAGCTCACCACGGATCAAAGGCGGCGGAACTAATGAAAAACTGTTTTTT
TRBD2,16,TRBJ2-1,-,TRBV18,CASSPLAGGSYNEQFF,TGTGCCAGCTCACCCTTAGCGGGAGGGTCCTACAATGAGCAGTTCTTC
-,16,TRBJ2-7,-,TRBV6-5,CASSFSGGSAPYEQYF,TGTGCCAGCAGTTTTTCTGGCGGGTCAGCCCCCTACGAGCAGTACTTC
-,14,TRBJ1-1,-,TRBV27,CASSWTGGVTEAFF,TGTGCCAGCAGTTGGACGGGGGGAGTCACTGAAGCTTTCTTT
-,14,TRBJ1-1,-,TRBV27,CASSPAGARTEAFF,TGTGCCAGCAGCCCAGCAGGGGCTCGCACTGAAGCTTTCTTT
-,15,TRBJ2-7,-,TRBV5-6,CASSPRLSNPYEQYF,TGTGCCAGCAGCCCTCGACTATCGAACCCCTACGAGCAGTACTTC
-,14,TRBJ1-2,-,TRBV24-1,CATSDYRVDYGYTF,TGTGCCACCAGTGATTACAGGGTGGACTATGGCTACACCTTC
-,13,TRBJ1-2,-,TRBV19,CASSPGQNYGYTF,TGTGCCAGTAGTCCCGGACAGAACTATGGCTACACCTTC
TRBD1,17,TRBJ2-4,once,TRBV19,CASSIGGTGVAKNIQYF,TGTGCCAGTAGTATAGGGGGGACAGGGGTGGCCAAAAACATTCAGTACTTC
TRBD1,12,TRBJ1-1,few,TRBV12-3/TRBV12-4,CASSWDREEAFF,TGTGCCAGCAGTTGGGACAGGGAGGAAGCTTTCTTT
TRBD1,15,TRBJ2-2,-,TRBV27,CASSATGTDTGELFF,TGTGCCAGCAGTGCCACCGGGACAGACACCGGGGAGCTGTTTTTT
-,15,TRBJ2-3,-,TRBV18,CASSPPGVGTDTQYF,TGTGCCAGCTCACCCCCAGGGGTGGGCACAGATACGCAGTATTTT
TRBD1,15,TRBJ1-5,-,TRBV20-1,CSASYSGQRGRAQHF,TGCAGTGCTAGTTATTCGGGACAGAGGGGTAGGGCCCAGCATTTT
TRBD2,15,TRBJ2-3,-,TRBV9,CASSAAGGLTDTQYF,TGTGCCAGCAGCGCGGCGGGGGGCCTCACAGATACGCAGTATTTT
TRBD2,15,TRBJ2-1,-,TRBV27,CASSRDYEPYNEQFF,TGTGCCAGCAGCCGGGACTACGAACCCTACAATGAGCAGTTCTTC